The TCR beta chain under discussion was sequenced for a study of cytomegalovirus exposure and HLA in healthy donors. About the study: Falling in the Caucasian-associated ancestry cluster were roughly 80% of 300 to 500 genotyped donors.

PCR primers comprised 60 Vbeta and 13 Jbeta primers. Per the original data handling: Unique TCR beta chains numbered roughly 83 million in a later analysis, with roughly 9.9 million shared. The data were produced by immunoSEQ multiplex PCR, yet TCRdb's version contains in-frame clones alone and is incomplete. That table is the source of V, J and clone size, and D and trimming were worked out from the DNA. Of about 110,000 clones listed, 50% to 70% are singletons. For this clone: Its cognate antigen is unknown.

Germline assignment: CDR1 MDHEN and CDR2 SYDVKM. This CDR3 contains 12 residues. Trimming cost V 6 bases and J 11 bases, with 14 bases left between them. General study findings and limits: Several of the most significant clusters were apparently associated with common viral pathogens in a later analysis. High specificity and sensitivity for cytomegalovirus status were reported for the classifier.

The sequence derives from a man aged 25-45 years in good health and CMV-seropositive. V and J are TRBV28 and TRBJ1-3; D not certain. The specimen was PBMCs. Here the CDR3 reads CASSSGTKPIYF. CDR3 DNA sequence: TGTGCCAGCAGCTCAGGCACAAAACCCATATATTTT.